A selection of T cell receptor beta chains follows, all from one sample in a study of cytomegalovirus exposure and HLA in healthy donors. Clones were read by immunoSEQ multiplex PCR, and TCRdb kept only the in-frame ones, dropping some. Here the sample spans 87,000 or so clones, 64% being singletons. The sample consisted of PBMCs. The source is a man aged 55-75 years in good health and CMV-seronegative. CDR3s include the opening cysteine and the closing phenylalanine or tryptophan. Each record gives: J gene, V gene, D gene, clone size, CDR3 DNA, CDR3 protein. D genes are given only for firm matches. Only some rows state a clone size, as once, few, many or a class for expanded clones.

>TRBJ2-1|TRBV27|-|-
TGTGCCAGCAGTTTACGATACACTATCTCCTACAATGAGCAGTTCTTC
CASSLRYTISYNEQFF
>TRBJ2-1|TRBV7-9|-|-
TGTGCCAGCAGCCCCGACAGATTTCTGTACAATGAGCAGTTCTTC
CASSPDRFLYNEQFF
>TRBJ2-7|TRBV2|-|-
TGTGCCAGCAGTCAAAGCCGGGATCTCCTTTCCTACGAGCAGTACTTC
CASSQSRDLLSYEQYF
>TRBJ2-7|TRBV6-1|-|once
TGTGCCAGCAGTGAAATATTCGATTTTAGCAGGGCAGGCTACGAGCAGTACTTC
CASSEIFDFSRAGYEQYF
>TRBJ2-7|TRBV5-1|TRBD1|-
TGCGCCAGCAGCTCAACCATCGGGACAGGCACCTACGAGCAGTACTTC
CASSSTIGTGTYEQYF
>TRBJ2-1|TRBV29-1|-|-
TGCAGCGGACAGGTGAATGAGCAGTTCTTC
CSGQVNEQFF
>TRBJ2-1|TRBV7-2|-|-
TGTGCCAGCAGCCGTCTAGCGAGCTCCTACAATGAGCAGTTCTTC
CASSRLASSYNEQFF
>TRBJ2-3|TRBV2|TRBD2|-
TGTGCCAGCAGCCCGCGGGGGGGCTCAGATACGCAGTATTTT
CASSPRGGSDTQYF
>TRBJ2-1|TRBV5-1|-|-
TGCGCCAGCAGCTTGTTTGAGGGAGTAGCCTACAATGAGCAGTTCTTC
CASSLFEGVAYNEQFF
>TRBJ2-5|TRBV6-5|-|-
TGTGCCAGCAGTTACTCGGGGGCCCAAGAGACCCAGTACTTC
CASSYSGAQETQYF
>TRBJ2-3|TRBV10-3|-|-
TGTGCCATCAACCCGGTTAGCGGAGGGCCTGTACACACAGATACGCAGTATTTT
CAINPVSGGPVHTDTQYF
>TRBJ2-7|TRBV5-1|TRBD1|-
TGCGCCAGCAGCTTGGGTTTGGACAGGGTGAACGAGCAGTACTTC
CASSLGLDRVNEQYF
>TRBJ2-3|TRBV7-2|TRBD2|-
TGTGCCAGCAGCTCCCCATCCGGGCGGGGGGGCCTGGATACGCAGTATTTT
CASSSPSGRGGLDTQYF